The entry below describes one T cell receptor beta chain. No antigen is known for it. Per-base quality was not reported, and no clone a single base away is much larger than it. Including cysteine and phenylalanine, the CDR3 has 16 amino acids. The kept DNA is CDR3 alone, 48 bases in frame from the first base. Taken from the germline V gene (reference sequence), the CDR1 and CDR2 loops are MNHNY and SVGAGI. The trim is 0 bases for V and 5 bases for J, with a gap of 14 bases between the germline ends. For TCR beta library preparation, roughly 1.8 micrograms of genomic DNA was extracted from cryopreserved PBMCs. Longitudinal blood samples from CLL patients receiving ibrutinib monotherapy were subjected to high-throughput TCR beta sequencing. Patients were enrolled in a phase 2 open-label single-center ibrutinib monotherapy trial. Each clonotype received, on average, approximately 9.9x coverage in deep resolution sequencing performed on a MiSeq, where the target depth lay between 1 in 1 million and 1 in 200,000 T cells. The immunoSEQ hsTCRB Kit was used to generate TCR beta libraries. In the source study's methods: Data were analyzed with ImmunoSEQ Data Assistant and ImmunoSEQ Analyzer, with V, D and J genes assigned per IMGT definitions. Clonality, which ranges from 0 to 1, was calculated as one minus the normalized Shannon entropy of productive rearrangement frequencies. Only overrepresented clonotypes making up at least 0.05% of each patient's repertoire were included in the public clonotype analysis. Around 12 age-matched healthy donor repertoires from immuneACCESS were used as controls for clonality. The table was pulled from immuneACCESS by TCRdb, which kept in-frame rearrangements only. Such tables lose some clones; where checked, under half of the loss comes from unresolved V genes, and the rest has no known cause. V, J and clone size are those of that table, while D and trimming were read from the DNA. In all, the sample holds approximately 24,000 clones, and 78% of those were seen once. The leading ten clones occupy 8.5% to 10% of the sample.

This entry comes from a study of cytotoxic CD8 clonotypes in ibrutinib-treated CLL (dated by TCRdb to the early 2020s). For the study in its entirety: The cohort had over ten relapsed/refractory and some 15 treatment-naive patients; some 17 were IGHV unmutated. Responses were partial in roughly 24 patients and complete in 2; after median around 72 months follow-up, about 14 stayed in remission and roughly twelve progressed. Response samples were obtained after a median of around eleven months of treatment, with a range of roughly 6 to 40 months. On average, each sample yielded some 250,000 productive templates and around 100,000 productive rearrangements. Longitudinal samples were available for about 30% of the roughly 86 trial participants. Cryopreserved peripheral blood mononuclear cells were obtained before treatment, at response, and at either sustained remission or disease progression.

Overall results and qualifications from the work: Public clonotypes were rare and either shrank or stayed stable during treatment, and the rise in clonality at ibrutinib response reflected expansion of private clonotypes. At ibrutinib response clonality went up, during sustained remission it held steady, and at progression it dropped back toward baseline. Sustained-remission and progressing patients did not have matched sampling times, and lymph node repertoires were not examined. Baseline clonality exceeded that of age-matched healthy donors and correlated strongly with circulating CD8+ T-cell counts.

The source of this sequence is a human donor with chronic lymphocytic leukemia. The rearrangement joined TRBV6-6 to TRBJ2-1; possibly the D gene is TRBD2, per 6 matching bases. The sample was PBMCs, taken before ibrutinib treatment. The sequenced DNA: TGTGCCAGCAGTTACTCGAACCCTAGCGAGGACAATGAGCAGTTCTTC. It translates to CASSYSNPSEDNEQFF.